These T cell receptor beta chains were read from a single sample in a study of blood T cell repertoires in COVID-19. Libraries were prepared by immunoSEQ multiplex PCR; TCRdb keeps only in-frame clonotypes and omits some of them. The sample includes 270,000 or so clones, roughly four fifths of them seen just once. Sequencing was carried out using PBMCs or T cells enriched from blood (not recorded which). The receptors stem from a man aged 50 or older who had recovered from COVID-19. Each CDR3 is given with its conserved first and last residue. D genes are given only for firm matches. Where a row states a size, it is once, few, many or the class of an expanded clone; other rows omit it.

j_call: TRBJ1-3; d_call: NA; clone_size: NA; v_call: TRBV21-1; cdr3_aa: CANRQYLSGNTIYF; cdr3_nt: TGTGCCAACCGACAGTATCTATCTGGAAACACCATATATTTT
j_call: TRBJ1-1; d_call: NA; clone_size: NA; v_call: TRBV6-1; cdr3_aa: CASSESVGAPVTEAFF; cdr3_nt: TGTGCCAGCAGTGAATCTGTGGGGGCGCCGGTCACTGAAGCTTTCTTT
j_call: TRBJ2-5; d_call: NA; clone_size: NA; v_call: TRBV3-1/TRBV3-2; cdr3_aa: CASSQHSTGHLETQYF; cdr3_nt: TGTGCCAGCAGCCAGCACTCTACGGGACACCTAGAGACCCAGTACTTC
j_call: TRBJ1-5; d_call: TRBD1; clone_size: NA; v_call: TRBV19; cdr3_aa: CASSGTGTNQPQHF; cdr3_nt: TGTGCCAGTAGCGGGACAGGTACTAATCAGCCCCAGCATTTT
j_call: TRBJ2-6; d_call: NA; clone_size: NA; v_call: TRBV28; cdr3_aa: CASTPFREAGANVLTF; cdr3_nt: TGTGCCAGCACTCCCTTTCGTGAGGCTGGGGCCAACGTCCTGACTTTC
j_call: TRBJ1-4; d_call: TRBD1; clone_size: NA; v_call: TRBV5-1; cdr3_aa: CASSFGTGTATNEKLFF; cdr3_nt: TGCGCCAGCAGCTTTGGGACAGGTACCGCAACTAATGAAAAACTGTTTTTT
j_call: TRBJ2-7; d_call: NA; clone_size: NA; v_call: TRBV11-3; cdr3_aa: CASSLGGPNGYEQYF; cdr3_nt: TGTGCCAGCAGCTTAGGAGGGCCTAACGGGTACGAGCAGTACTTC
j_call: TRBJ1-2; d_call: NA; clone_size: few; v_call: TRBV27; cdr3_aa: CASSLSSGILPIYGYTF; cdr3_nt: TGTGCCAGCAGTTTATCGAGTGGTATCCTCCCGATCTATGGCTACACCTTC
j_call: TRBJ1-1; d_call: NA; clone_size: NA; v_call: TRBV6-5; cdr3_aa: CASSYGHLQPGAFF; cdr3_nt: TGTGCCAGCAGCTATGGACACCTCCAACCTGGAGCTTTCTTT
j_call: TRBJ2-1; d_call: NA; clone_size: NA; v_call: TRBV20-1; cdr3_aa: CSASRGNEQFF; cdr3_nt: TGCAGTGCCTCGAGGGGGAATGAGCAGTTCTTC
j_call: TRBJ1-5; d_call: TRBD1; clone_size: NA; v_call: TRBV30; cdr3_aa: CAWAGQGNQPQHF; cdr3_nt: TGTGCCTGGGCCGGACAGGGGAATCAGCCCCAGCATTTT
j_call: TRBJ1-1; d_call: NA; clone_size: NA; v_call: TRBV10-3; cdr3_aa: CATLAGQSAFF; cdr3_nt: TGTGCCACCCTCGCGGGGCAGAGCGCTTTCTTT
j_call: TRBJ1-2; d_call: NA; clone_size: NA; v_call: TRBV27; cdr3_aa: CASRPWGGVSLDYGYTF; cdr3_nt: TGTGCCAGCAGACCTTGGGGGGGCGTCTCATTGGACTATGGCTACACCTTC
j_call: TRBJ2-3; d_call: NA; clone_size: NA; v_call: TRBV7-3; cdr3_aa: CASSFGTDTQYF; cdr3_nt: TGTGCCAGCAGCTTCGGGACAGATACGCAGTATTTT
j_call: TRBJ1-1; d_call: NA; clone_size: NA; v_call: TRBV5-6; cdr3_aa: CASSALEAGRMNTEAFF; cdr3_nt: TGTGCCAGCAGTGCTTTGGAGGCGGGGCGAATGAACACTGAAGCTTTCTTT
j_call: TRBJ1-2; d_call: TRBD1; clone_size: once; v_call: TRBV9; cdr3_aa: CASSVRDSGSKYGYTF; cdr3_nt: TGTGCCAGCAGCGTCCGGGACAGCGGATCCAAATATGGCTACACCTTC
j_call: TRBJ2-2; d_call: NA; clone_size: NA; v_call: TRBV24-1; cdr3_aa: CATSGLLNTGELFF; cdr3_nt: TGTGCCACCAGTGGCTTACTGAACACCGGGGAGCTGTTTTTT
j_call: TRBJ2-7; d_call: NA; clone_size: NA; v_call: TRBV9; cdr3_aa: CASSNTGEQYF; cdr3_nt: TGTGCCAGCAGTAACACGGGAGAGCAGTACTTC
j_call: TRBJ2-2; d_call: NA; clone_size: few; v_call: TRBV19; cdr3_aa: CASMGLRWATRNTGELFF; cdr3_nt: TGTGCCAGTATGGGGCTCCGTTGGGCTACCCGGAACACCGGGGAGCTGTTTTTT
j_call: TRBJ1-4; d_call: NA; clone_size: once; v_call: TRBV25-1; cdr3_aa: CASRKPGMEDEKLFF; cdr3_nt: TGTGCCAGCAGAAAGCCGGGAATGGAGGATGAAAAACTGTTTTTT
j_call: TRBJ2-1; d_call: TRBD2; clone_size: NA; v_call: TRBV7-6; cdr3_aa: CASSSGTSGAYNEQFF; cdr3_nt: TGTGCCAGCAGCTCGGGGACTAGCGGAGCCTACAATGAGCAGTTCTTC
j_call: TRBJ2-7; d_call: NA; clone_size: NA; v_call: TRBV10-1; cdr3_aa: CASSPGTSSYEQYF; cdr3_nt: TGCGCCAGCAGTCCCGGGACATCATCCTACGAGCAGTACTTC
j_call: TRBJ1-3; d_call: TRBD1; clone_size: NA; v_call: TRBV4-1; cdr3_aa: CASSQEAYGTGGLSGNTIYF; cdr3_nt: TGCGCCAGCAGCCAAGAGGCGTACGGGACAGGGGGCCTCTCTGGAAACACCATATATTTT
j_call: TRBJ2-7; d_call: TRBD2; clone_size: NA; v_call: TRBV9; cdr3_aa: CASSVSIAGDEQYF; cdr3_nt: TGTGCCAGCAGCGTATCTATAGCGGGAGACGAGCAGTACTTC
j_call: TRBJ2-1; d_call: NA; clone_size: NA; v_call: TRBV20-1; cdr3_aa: CSARLREQFF; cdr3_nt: TGCAGTGCTAGATTGCGGGAGCAGTTCTTC
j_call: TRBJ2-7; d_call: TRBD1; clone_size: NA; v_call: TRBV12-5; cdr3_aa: CASGYFGQGNYEQYF; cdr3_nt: TGTGCTAGTGGTTACTTCGGACAGGGGAACTACGAGCAGTACTTC
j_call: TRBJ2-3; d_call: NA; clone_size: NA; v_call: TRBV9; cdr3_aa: CASSVGDSSTDTQYF; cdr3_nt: TGTGCCAGCAGCGTAGGAGACAGTAGCACAGATACGCAGTATTTT
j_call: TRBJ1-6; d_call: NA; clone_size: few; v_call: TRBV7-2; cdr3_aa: CASSLMEGWGFSYNSPLHF; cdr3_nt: TGTGCCAGCAGCTTAATGGAGGGTTGGGGGTTTTCCTATAATTCACCCCTCCACTTT
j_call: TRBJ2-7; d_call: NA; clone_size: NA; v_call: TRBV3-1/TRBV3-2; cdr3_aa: CASSQGRSFRQYF; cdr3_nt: TGTGCCAGCAGCCAAGGCCGATCTTTCAGGCAGTACTTC
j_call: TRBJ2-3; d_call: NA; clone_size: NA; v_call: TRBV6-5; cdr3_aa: CASMERYTDTQYF; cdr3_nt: TGTGCCAGCATGGAGCGGTACACAGATACGCAGTATTTT
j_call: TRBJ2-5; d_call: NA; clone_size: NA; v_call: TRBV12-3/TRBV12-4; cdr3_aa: CASSWSAETQYF; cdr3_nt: TGTGCCAGCAGTTGGTCAGCGGAGACCCAGTACTTC
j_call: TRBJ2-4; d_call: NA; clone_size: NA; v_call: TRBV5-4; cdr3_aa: CASSSPSAGKNIQYF; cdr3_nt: TGTGCCAGCAGCTCCCCCTCGGCGGGTAAAAACATTCAGTACTTC
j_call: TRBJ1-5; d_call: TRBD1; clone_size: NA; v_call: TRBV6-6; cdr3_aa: CASSAGQGSVQPQHF; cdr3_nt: TGTGCCAGCAGTGCGGGACAGGGCTCCGTTCAGCCCCAGCATTTT
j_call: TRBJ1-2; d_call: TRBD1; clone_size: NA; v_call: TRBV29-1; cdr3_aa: CSVEISPTGNYGYTF; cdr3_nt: TGCAGCGTTGAAATTTCTCCGACAGGGAACTATGGCTACACCTTC
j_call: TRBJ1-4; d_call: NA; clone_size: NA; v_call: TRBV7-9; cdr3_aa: CASSLWGANEKLFF; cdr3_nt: TGTGCCAGCAGCTTGTGGGGGGCTAATGAAAAACTGTTTTTT
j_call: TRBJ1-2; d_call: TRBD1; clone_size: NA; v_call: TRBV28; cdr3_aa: CASSFSEGQTYGYTF; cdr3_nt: TGTGCCAGCAGTTTCTCTGAGGGACAGACCTATGGCTACACCTTC